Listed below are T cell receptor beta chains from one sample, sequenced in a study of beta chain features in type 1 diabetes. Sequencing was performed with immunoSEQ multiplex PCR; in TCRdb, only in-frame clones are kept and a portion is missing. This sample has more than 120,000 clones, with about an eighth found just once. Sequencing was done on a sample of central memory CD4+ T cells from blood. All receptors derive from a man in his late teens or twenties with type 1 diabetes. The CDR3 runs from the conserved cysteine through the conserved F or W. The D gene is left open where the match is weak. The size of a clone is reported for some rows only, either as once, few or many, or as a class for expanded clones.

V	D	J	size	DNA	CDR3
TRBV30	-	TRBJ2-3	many	TGTGCCTGGACTACTCGACGCACAGATACGCAGTATTTT	CAWTTRRTDTQYF
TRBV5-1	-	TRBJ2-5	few	TGCGCCAGCAGCTTGCCTCCAGACAGGTTGTCGACGGTCGAGACCCAGTACTTC	CASSLPPDRLSTVETQYF
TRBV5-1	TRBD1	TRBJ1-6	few	TGCGCCAGCATGGAAGGACAGGGGGGTTCACCCCTCCACTTT	CASMEGQGGSPLHF
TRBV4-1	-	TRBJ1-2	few	TGCGCCAGCAGCCGGCCCGCAGAGAACTATGGCTACACCTTC	CASSRPAENYGYTF
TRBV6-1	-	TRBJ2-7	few	TGTGCCAGCAGTGCCCAGACAGGTTCCTACGAGCAGTACTTC	CASSAQTGSYEQYF
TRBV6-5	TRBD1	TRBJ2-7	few	TGTGCCAGCAGTCCCCGGACAGGGTCCTACGAGCAGTACTTC	CASSPRTGSYEQYF
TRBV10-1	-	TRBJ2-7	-	TGCGCCAGCAGTGACAGGACGGGGTCCGAGCAGTACTTC	CASSDRTGSEQYF
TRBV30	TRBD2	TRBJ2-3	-	TGTGCCGAAGCAAGCGGGGGGCCGGGTACGCAGTATTTT	CAEASGGPGTQYF
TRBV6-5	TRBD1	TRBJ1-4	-	TGTGCCAGCAGAAAAACAGGGGGCTGGGAAAAACTGTTTTTT	CASRKTGGWEKLFF
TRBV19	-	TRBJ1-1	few	TGTGCCAGTAGCGTCGACCAGGGTACAGGTTCTGAAGCTTTCTTT	CASSVDQGTGSEAFF
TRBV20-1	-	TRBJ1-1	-	TGCAGTGCTAAGGAGGTCGCTTTCTTT	CSAKEVAFF
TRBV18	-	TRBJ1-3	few	TGTGCCAGCTCACCAGAACGTAACACCATATATTTT	CASSPERNTIYF
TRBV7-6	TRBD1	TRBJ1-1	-	TGTGCCAGCAGCCGGGACAGGGGGAACACTGAAGCTTTCTTT	CASSRDRGNTEAFF
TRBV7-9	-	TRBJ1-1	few	TGTGCCAGCAGCTCAAACGGGGGCCTCACTGAAGCTTTCTTT	CASSSNGGLTEAFF
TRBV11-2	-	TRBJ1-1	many	TGTGCCAGCAGCTTCAACACTGAAGCTTTCTTT	CASSFNTEAFF
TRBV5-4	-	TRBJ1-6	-	TGTGCCAGCGCGCAGGGAGATAATTCACCCCTCCACTTT	CASAQGDNSPLHF
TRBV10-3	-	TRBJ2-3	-	TGTGCCATCAGTGAAAGACTAGACACAGATACGCAGTATTTT	CAISERLDTDTQYF
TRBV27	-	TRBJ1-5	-	TGTGCCAGCAGTTTGGGTTCAAAAGGTCAGCCCCAGCATTTT	CASSLGSKGQPQHF
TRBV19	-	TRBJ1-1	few	TGTGCCAGTAGTACTGGAGGGGGAGTTGGCACTGAAGCTTTCTTT	CASSTGGGVGTEAFF
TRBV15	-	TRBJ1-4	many	TGTGCCACCAGCAGAGATGGAGGGGTGGAGGAAAAACTGTTTTTT	CATSRDGGVEEKLFF
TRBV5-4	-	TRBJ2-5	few	TGTGCCAGCAGCTTCCCGGGAAGGCAAGAGACCCAGTACTTC	CASSFPGRQETQYF
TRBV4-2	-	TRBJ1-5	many	TGTGCCAGCAGCCAAGATGGGTTTAGCAATCAGCCCCAGCATTTT	CASSQDGFSNQPQHF
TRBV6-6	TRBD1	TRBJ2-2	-	TGTGCCAGCAGCTGGGACAGCGCGAACACCGGGGAGCTGTTTTTT	CASSWDSANTGELFF
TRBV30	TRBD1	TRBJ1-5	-	TGTGCCTGGAGTCCTCCAGGGGGGCCCCAGCATTTT	CAWSPPGGPQHF
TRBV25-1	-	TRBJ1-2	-	TGTGCCAGCAGTGCAGTAGACGGACGCGGCAACTATGGCTACACCTTC	CASSAVDGRGNYGYTF
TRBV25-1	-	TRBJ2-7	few	TGTGCCAGCAGTGAATTCGCGCTTGGCGAGCAGTACTTC	CASSEFALGEQYF
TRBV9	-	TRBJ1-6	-	TGTGCCAGCAGCGTAGAATGGGGAGGGGACGAGTCACCCCTCCACTTT	CASSVEWGGDESPLHF
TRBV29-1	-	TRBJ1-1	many	TGCAGCGCCAAACAGGGGAACACTGAAGCTTTCTTT	CSAKQGNTEAFF
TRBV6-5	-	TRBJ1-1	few	TGTGCCAGCAGAGCCCTCGGGACGGTGAACACTGAAGCTTTCTTT	CASRALGTVNTEAFF
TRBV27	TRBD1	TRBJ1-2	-	TGTGCCAGCAGAATCTCAGGGGGCGCTTCCTATGGCTACACCTTC	CASRISGGASYGYTF
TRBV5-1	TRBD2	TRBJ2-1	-	TGCGCCAGCAGCTCCCCGGGACTAGCAGGGGGTGAGCAGTTCTTC	CASSSPGLAGGEQFF
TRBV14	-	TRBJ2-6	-	TGTGCCAGCAGGCTCTCTGGGGCCAACGTCCTGACTTTC	CASRLSGANVLTF
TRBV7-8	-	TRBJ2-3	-	TGTGCCAGCAGCCCCGCGCGGGGAACCACAGATACGCAGTATTTT	CASSPARGTTDTQYF
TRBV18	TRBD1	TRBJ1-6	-	TGTGCCAGCTCACCGGGACAGCGAAATTCACCCCTCCACTTT	CASSPGQRNSPLHF
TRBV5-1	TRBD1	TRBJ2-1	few	TGCGCCAGCAGCTCGGACAGGACCTACAATGAGCAGTTCTTC	CASSSDRTYNEQFF
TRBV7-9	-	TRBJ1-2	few	TGTGCCAGCAGCTTAAAGGGTATCGCCTATGGCTACACCTTC	CASSLKGIAYGYTF
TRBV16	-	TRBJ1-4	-	TGTGCCAGCAGCCAATCACAGGGACCAAATGAAAAACTGTTTTTT	CASSQSQGPNEKLFF
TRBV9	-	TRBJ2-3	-	TGTGCCAGCAGCGTAGCTCCGAGTAGCGGAGATACGCAGTATTTT	CASSVAPSSGDTQYF
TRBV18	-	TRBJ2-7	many	TGTGCCAGCTCACCGGGAGGACAGAGTTACGAGCAGTACTTC	CASSPGGQSYEQYF
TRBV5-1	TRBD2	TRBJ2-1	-	TGCGCCAGCAGCCCGGTGGGACTAGCGGGGGCAAATGAGCAGTTCTTC	CASSPVGLAGANEQFF
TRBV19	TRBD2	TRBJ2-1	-	TGTGCCAGTAAGCGGGGGGACAATGAGCAGTTCTTC	CASKRGDNEQFF
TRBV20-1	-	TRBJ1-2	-	TGCAGTAATCCGGGTGACTATGGCTACACCTTC	CSNPGDYGYTF
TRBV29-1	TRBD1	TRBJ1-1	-	TGCAGCGTTGAGGGGACAGGGGGCGCGGAGACTGAAGCTTTCTTT	CSVEGTGGAETEAFF
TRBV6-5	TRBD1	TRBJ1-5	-	TGTGCCAGCAGTTACGCCGAGGACAGGGACAATCAGCCCCAGCATTTT	CASSYAEDRDNQPQHF
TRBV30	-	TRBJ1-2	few	TGTGCCTGGAGTGGAACTACAGTCCATGGCTACACCTTC	CAWSGTTVHGYTF
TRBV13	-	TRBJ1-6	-	TGTGCCAGCAGCCAAAGGGCAGCAAATTCACCCCTCCACTTT	CASSQRAANSPLHF
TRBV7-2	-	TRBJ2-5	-	TGTGCCAGCAGCCCCTCTACTAACTACCAAGAGACCCAGTACTTC	CASSPSTNYQETQYF
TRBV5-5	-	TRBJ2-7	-	TGTGCCAGCAGCAAAGAGGATTACGAGCAGTACTTC	CASSKEDYEQYF
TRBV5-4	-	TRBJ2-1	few	TGTGCCACCCACGGCCTCTACAATGAGCAGTTCTTC	CATHGLYNEQFF
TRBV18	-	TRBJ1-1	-	TGTGCCAGCTCACCAAACTGGGGGAACACTGAAGCTTTCTTT	CASSPNWGNTEAFF
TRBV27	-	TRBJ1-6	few	TGTGCCAGCAGTTTATCGGGGCAGGGAGTAGGGGATTCACCCCTCCACTTT	CASSLSGQGVGDSPLHF
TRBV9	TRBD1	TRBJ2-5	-	TGTGCCAGCAGCGTAGGAAGGACAGGTAGCGAGACCCAGTACTTC	CASSVGRTGSETQYF